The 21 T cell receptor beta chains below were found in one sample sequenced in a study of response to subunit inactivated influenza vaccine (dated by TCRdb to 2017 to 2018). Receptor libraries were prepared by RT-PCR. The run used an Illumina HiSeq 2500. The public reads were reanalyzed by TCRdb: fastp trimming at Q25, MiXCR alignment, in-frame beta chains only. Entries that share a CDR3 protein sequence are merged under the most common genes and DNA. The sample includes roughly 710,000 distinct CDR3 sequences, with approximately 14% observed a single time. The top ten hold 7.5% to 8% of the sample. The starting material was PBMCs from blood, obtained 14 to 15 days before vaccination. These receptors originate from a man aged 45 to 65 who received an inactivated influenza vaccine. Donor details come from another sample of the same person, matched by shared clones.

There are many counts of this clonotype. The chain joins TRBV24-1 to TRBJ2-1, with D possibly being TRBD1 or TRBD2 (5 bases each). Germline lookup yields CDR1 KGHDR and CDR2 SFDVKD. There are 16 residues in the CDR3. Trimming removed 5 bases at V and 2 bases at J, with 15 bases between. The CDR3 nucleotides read TGTGCCACCAGTGGAGGGGAAATCCTGACCTACAATGAGCAGTTCTTC. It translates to CATSGGEILTYNEQFF.

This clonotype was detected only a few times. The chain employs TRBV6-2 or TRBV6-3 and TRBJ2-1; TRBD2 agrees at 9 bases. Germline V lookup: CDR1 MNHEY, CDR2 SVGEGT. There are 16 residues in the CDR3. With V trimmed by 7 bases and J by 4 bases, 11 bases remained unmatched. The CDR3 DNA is TGTGCCAGCAAGGGATCAAGCGGGAGGTCTTACAATGAGCAGTTCTTC. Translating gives CASKGSSGRSYNEQFF.

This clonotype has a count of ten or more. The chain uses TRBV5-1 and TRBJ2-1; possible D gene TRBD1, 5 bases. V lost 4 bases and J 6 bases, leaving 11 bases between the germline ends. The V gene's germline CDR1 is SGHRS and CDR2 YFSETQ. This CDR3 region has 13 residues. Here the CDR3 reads CASSPQDRNEQFF. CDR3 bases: TGCGCCAGCAGCCCACAGGACCGCAATGAGCAGTTCTTC.

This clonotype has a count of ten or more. The DNA for the CDR3 is TGTGCCAGCAGTTACTGGGAGCAAGAGACCCAGTACTTC. Amino acids: CASSYWEQETQYF. This chain uses TRBV6-2 or TRBV6-3 with TRBJ2-5; D possibly corresponds to TRBD2 (5 bases). The CDR3 has 13 residues. Germline V gene sequence: CDR1 MNHEY, CDR2 SVGEGT. V was clipped by 1 base and J by 2 bases, with 5 bases between them.

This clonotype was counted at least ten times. In nucleotides, the CDR3 is TGTGCCAGCAAAGCGGAGCCTTCCTACAATGAGCAGTTCTTC. Translating gives CASKAEPSYNEQFF. The rearrangement uses TRBV7-8 and TRBJ2-1; tentative D call: TRBD2 (5 bases). V was trimmed by 7 bases and J by 1 base, leaving 11 bases between them. The germline CDR1 and CDR2 sequences are SGHVS and FQNEAQ. The CDR3 runs 14 residues.

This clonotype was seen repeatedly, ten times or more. The CDR3 is CASGNSGTRNEQYF. CDR3 bases: TGCGCCAGCGGCAACTCTGGGACACGGAACGAGCAGTACTTC. The chain couples TRBV5-1 to TRBJ2-7, with TRBD1 as a possible D gene (6 bases). V lost 7 bases to trimming and J lost 5 bases, with 19 bases between them. Per the germline V gene, CDR1 is SGHRS and CDR2 is YFSETQ. This CDR3 has 14 amino acids.

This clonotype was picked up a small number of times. CDR3 region: CASSLVGGDRTSYEQYF. In DNA form, the CDR3 reads TGTGCCAGCAGCTTAGTAGGAGGGGACAGGACATCCTACGAGCAGTACTTC. The chain combines TRBV7-9 with TRBJ2-7, with 8 bases matching TRBD1. The CDR3 sequence is 17 residues long. CDR1 and CDR2 from the germline V gene are SEHNR and FQNEAQ (reference sequence). The ends lost 1 base at V and 1 base at J; junction bases unmatched: 9.

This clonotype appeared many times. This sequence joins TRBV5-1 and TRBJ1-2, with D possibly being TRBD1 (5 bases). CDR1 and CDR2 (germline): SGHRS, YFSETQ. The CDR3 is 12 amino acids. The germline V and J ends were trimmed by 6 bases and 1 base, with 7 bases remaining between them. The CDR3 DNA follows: TGCGCCAGCACGGACAATAACTATGGCTACACCTTC. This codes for CASTDNNYGYTF.

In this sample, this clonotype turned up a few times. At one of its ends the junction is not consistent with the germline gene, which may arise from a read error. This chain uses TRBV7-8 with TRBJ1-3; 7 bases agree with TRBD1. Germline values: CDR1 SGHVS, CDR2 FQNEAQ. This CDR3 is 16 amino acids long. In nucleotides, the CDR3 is TGTGCCAGCAGCACCCAGACAGGGCGCTCTGGAAACACCACATATTTT. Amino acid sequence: CASSTQTGRSGNTTYF.

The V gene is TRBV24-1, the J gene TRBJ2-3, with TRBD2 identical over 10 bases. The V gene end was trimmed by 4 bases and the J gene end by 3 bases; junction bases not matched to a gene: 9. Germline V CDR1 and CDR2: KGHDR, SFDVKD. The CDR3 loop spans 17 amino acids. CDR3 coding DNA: TGTGCCACCAGTGAATCGCTAGCGGGGGATGGGACAGATACGCAGTATTTT. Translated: CATSESLAGDGTDTQYF.

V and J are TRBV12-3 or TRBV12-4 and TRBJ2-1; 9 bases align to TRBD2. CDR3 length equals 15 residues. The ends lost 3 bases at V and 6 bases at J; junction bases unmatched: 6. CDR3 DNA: TGTGCCAGCAGTTTCTTCAGCGGGAGGACCAATGAGCAGTTCTTC. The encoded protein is CASSFFSGRTNEQFF.

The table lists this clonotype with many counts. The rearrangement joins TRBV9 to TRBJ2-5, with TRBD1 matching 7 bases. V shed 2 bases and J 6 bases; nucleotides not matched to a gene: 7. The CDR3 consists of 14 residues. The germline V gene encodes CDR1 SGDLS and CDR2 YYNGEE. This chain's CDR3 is CASSVGQHGKTQYF. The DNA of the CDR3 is TGTGCCAGCAGCGTGGGACAGCACGGGAAGACCCAGTACTTC. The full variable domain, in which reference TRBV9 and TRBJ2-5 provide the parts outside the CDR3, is DSGVTQTPKHLITATGQRVTLRCSPRSGDLSVYWYQQSLDQGLQFLIQYYNGEERAKGNILERFSAQQFPDLHSELNLSSLELGDSALYFCASSVGQHGKTQYFGPGTRLLVL.

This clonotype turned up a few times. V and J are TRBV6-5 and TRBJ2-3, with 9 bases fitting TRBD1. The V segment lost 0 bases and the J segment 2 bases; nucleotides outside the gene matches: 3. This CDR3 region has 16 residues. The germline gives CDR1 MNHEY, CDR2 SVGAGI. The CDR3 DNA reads TGTGCCAGCAGTTACTCAGGGACAGGGCTCACAGATACGCAGTATTTT. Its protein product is CASSYSGTGLTDTQYF.

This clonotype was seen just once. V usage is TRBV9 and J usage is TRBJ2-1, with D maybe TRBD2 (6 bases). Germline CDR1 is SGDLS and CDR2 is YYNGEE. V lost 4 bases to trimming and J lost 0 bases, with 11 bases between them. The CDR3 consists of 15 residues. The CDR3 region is CASSPSASSYNEQFF. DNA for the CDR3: TGTGCCAGCAGCCCTAGCGCGAGCTCCTACAATGAGCAGTTCTTC.

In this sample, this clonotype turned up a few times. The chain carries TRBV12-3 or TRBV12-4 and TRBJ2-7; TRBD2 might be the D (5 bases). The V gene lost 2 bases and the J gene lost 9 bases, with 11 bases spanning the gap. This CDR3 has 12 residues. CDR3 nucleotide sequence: TGTGCCAGCAGTTTAAGGGAGTCAGGGCAGTACTTC. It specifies CASSLRESGQYF.

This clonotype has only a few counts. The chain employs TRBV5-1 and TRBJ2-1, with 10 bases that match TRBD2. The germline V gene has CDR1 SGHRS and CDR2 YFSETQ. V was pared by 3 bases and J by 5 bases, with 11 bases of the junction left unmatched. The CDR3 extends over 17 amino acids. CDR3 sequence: CASSWTLAGGFDNEQFF. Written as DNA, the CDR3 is TGCGCCAGCAGCTGGACCTTAGCGGGAGGATTCGACAATGAGCAGTTCTTC.

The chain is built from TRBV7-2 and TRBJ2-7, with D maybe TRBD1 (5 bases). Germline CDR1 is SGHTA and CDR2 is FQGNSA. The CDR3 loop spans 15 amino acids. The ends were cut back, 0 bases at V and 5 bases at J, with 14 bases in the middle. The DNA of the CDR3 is TGTGCCAGCAGCTTAGCGGCAGGGATCCGTAACGAGCAGTACTTC. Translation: CASSLAAGIRNEQYF. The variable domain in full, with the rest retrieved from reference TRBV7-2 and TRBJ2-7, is GAGVSQSPSNKVTEKGKDVELRCDPISGHTALYWYRQSLGQGLEFLIYFQGNSAPDKSGLPSDRFSAERTGGSVSTLTIQRTQQEDSAVYLCASSLAAGIRNEQYFGPGTRLTVT.

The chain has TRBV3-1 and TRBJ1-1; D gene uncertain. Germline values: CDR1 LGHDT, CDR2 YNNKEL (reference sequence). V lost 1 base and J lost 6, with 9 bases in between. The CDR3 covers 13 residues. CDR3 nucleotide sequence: TGTGCCAGCAGCCAAGGGGCAGTGCCTGAAGCTTTCTTT. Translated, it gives CASSQGAVPEAFF.

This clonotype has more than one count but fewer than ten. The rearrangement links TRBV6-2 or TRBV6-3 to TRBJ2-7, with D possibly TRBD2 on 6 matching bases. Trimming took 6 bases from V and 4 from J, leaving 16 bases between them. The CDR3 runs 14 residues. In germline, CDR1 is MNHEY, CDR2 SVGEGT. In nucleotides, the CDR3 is TGTGCCAGCAGCCGGCCTCTAGCGACATACGAGCAGTACTTC. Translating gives CASSRPLATYEQYF.

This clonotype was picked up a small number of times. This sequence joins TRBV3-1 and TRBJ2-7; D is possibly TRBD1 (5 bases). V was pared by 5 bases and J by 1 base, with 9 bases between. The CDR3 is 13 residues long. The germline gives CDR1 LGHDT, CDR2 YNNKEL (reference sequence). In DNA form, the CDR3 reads TGTGCCAGCAGCGACAGTCTTTCCTACGAGCAGTACTTC. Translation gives CASSDSLSYEQYF.

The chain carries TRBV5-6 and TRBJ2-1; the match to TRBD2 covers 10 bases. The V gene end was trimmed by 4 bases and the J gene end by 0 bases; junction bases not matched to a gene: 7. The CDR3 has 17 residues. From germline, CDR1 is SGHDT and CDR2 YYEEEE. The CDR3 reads CASSAVAGGSSYNEQFF. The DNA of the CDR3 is TGTGCCAGCAGCGCCGTAGCGGGGGGCTCCTCCTACAATGAGCAGTTCTTC.